The 2 T cell receptor beta chains below all came from one sample that was sequenced in a study of blood T cell dynamics during melanoma immunotherapy. TCRdb's table, derived via immunoSEQ multiplex PCR, lists solely in-frame clones and lacks some. Of about 10,000 clones listed, roughly nine tenths were seen once; the top ten hold more than 4%. Time point specified: week 3, after first cycle of checkpoint inhibitor. Sequencing was performed on blood, taken from a patient treated with checkpoint blockade. All receptors derive from a human donor with melanoma.

This chain uses TRBV4-1 with TRBJ2-3; TRBD1 is a possible D gene (7 bases). Germline CDR1 is MGHRA and CDR2 is YSYEKL. V lost 0 bases and J 5 bases, leaving 18 bases between the germline ends. CDR3 length: 17 amino acids. The CDR3 reads CASSQDAGGLVVDTQYF. CDR3 coding DNA: TGCGCCAGCAGCCAAGATGCAGGGGGGCTAGTGGTAGATACGCAGTATTTT.

CDR3 loop: CASNLGSPNYGYTF. The CDR3 DNA is TGCGCCAGCAACCTCGGCAGCCCTAACTATGGCTACACCTTC. The chain combines TRBV5-1 with TRBJ1-2, with D hard to call. V was clipped by 6 bases and J by 0 bases, with 12 bases between them. Germline-derived CDR1 and CDR2 are SGHRS and YFSETQ. This CDR3 is 14 amino acids long.